Reported below is one T cell receptor (beta chain). The record originates from a study of OX40 agonist ivuxolimab in advanced cancers. Generated by immunoSEQ multiplex PCR, the TCRdb table keeps only in-frame clones and is missing some. The profile shows 55,000 to 75,000 clones, about four fifths of them singletons. The CDR3 has 13 amino acids. Trimming pared 5 bases from V and 6 bases from J, leaving 14 bases between. Germline V CDR1 and CDR2: GTSNPN, SVGIG (reference sequence). This rearrangement joins TRBV30 to TRBJ2-1; D remains unclear. The clonotype originates from an adult with an advanced solid tumor such as melanoma, head and neck, liver or kidney cancer. The source material was CD4+ or CD8+ T cells sorted from blood, sampled in a trial of the OX40 agonist ivuxolimab. CDR3 protein: CAWGLGLSNEQFF. The CDR3 region has the DNA TGTGCCTGGGGTCTGGGCCTCAGCAATGAGCAGTTCTTC.